The 15 T cell receptor beta chains presented below share a single source sample, sequenced in a study of blood T cell repertoires in COVID-19. The data were produced by immunoSEQ multiplex PCR, yet TCRdb's version contains in-frame clones alone and is incomplete. The sample holds roughly 150,000 clones, 80% to 85% seen once. The material sequenced was PBMCs or T cells enriched from blood (not recorded which). Receptors were obtained from a man in his 70s who had been exposed to COVID-19.

The chain recombines TRBV9 with TRBJ2-2, with 9 bases fitting TRBD1. The germline gives CDR1 SGDLS, CDR2 YYNGEE. The CDR3 loop spans 16 amino acids. Trimming took 0 bases from V and 5 from J; bases not matched to a gene: 5. The CDR3 region has the DNA TGTGCCAGCAGCGTAGACCCGGGACAGGGAACCGGGGAGCTGTTTTTT. The encoded protein is CASSVDPGQGTGELFF. The full variable domain, its missing parts supplied by reference TRBV9 and TRBJ2-2, is DSGVTQTPKHLITATGQRVTLRCSPRSGDLSVYWYQQSLDQGLQFLIQYYNGEERAKGNILERFSAQQFPDLHSELNLSSLELGDSALYFCASSVDPGQGTGELFFGEGSRLTVL.

This clone was recorded a few times. The rearrangement uses TRBV10-1 and TRBJ1-2, with 9 bases that match TRBD1. Germline values: CDR1 WNHNN, CDR2 SYGVQD (reference sequence). This CDR3 comprises 16 residues. J lost 8 bases, V lost 4 bases, and 14 bases had no gene match. The CDR3 DNA is TGCGCCAGCAGTGGATTTGATTACAGGGGGCTTCGAGGCTACACCTTC. Its translation: CASSGFDYRGLRGYTF.

V is TRBV5-8 and J is TRBJ1-4; 8 positions agree with TRBD1. The germline CDR1 and CDR2 sequences are SGHTS and YDEGEE. V was clipped by 5 bases and J by 7 bases; unmatched bases: 10. The CDR3 has 15 residues. CDR3 sequence reads: CASSTRTGLSEKLFF. CDR3 bases: TGTGCCAGCAGTACCCGGACAGGGTTAAGTGAAAAACTGTTTTTT.

J is TRBJ1-6 and V is TRBV19; the match to TRBD1 covers 9 bases. Germline CDR1 reads LNHDA; CDR2 reads SQIVND (reference sequence). The CDR3 contains 15 residues. V lost 6 bases, J lost 10 bases, and 10 bases stayed unmatched. CDR3: CASSRPGQGNSPLHF. In nucleotides, the CDR3 is TGTGCCAGTAGCCGGCCGGGACAGGGTAACTCACCCCTCCACTTT.

This clone was counted a few times. This chain links TRBV3-1 (or the pseudogene TRBV3-2) with TRBJ2-7; 11 bases line up with TRBD1. The V gene's germline CDR1 is LGHDT and CDR2 YNNKEL (reference sequence). Germline trimming cut 2 bases from V and 5 bases from J; bases unmatched to any gene: 5. The CDR3 extends over 15 amino acids. The CDR3 region has the DNA TGTGCCAGCAGCCAATCGGACAGGGGGCTTGACGAGCAGTACTTC. Translating it yields CASSQSDRGLDEQYF.

The gene calls are TRBV10-3 and TRBJ1-2; a possible D gene is TRBD1 (5 bases). Per the germline V gene, CDR1 is ENHRY and CDR2 is SYGVKD. This CDR3 has 12 residues. V was clipped by 6 bases and J by 5 bases, with 10 bases between them. This CDR3 reads CAISPGGYGYTF. The DNA for the CDR3 is TGTGCCATCAGCCCGGGGGGATATGGCTACACCTTC.

Notes on this clone: A junction end diverges from the germline sequence, so it may reflect a read error. This chain joins TRBV19 and TRBJ2-1; 9 positions match TRBD1. Per the germline V gene, CDR1 is LNHDA and CDR2 is SQIVND (reference sequence). The CDR3 covers 15 residues. The CDR3 DNA sequence: TGTGCCAGTAGTTTAGACAGGGGGTACTACAATGAGCAGTTCTTC. This codes for CASSLDRGYYNEQFF.

The J gene is TRBJ2-7, the V gene TRBV3-1 (or the pseudogene TRBV3-2); 7 nucleotides match TRBD2. The junction had 4 bases not matched to a gene; V was cut back by 3 bases and J by 2 bases. Germline V gene lookup returns CDR1 LGHDT and CDR2 YNNKEL (reference sequence). The CDR3 extends over 14 amino acids. Here the CDR3 reads CASSQSGTAYEQYF. CDR3 nucleotides: TGTGCCAGCAGCCAGAGCGGGACCGCCTACGAGCAGTACTTC.

The rearrangement uses TRBV19 and TRBJ1-2; no reliable D call. The V gene's germline CDR1 is LNHDA and CDR2 SQIVND (reference sequence). V lost 2 bases to trimming and J lost 6 bases, with 13 bases between them. The length of the CDR3 is 14 residues. CDR3 amino acids: CASSINGWSDGYTF. DNA for the CDR3: TGTGCCAGTAGTATAAACGGGTGGAGTGATGGCTACACCTTC.

This chain joins TRBV19 and TRBJ1-2; D gene uncertain. The germline V gene encodes CDR1 LNHDA and CDR2 SQIVND (reference sequence). V lost 3 bases to trimming and J lost 4 bases, with 12 bases between them. The CDR3 runs to 14 residues. The CDR3 loop is CASSIFAGLYGYTF. Here the CDR3 DNA reads TGTGCCAGTAGTATCTTTGCCGGACTCTATGGCTACACCTTC.

This chain joins TRBV27 and TRBJ1-4; possibly TRBD1 for D (5 bases). Per the germline V gene, CDR1 is MNHEY and CDR2 is SMNVEV (reference sequence). V was pared by 6 bases and J by 8 bases, with 16 bases between. The CDR3 runs to 14 residues. Here the CDR3 reads CASSPTWGHEKLFF. The CDR3 nucleotides read TGTGCCAGCAGCCCGACCTGGGGCCACGAAAAACTGTTTTTT. The full variable domain, completed using reference TRBV27 and TRBJ1-4, is EAQVTQNPRYLITVTGKKLTVTCSQNMNHEYMSWYRQDPGLGLRQIYYSMNVEVTDKGDVPEGYKVSRKEKRNFPLILESPSPNQTSLYFCASSPTWGHEKLFFGSGTQLSVL.

The V and J genes are TRBV5-1 and TRBJ2-7; 10 bases fit TRBD2. The ends lost 3 bases at V and 2 bases at J; junction bases unmatched: 5. The CDR3 contains 15 residues. Germline CDR1 and CDR2: SGHRS and YFSETQ. The CDR3 protein is CASSWSGGATYEQYF. For the CDR3, the DNA is TGCGCCAGCAGCTGGAGCGGGGGGGCCACCTACGAGCAGTACTTC.

In its sample, this clone was seen once. The chain couples TRBV15 to TRBJ1-5; maybe TRBD1 (5 bases). CDR1 is LNHNV and CDR2 is YYDKDF in the germline V gene (reference sequence). The V gene lost 3 bases and the J gene lost 7 bases, with 13 bases spanning the gap. The CDR3 consists of 14 residues. The CDR3 sequence is CATSSLGVGQPQHF. CDR3 DNA: TGTGCCACCAGCAGTTTAGGGGTCGGGCAGCCCCAGCATTTT.

The J gene is TRBJ1-6, the V gene TRBV3-1 (or the pseudogene TRBV3-2); tentative D call: TRBD1 (5 bases). Germline V lookup: CDR1 LGHDT, CDR2 YNNKEL (reference sequence). The CDR3 covers 14 residues. V was pared by 4 bases and J by 7 bases, with 11 bases between. The DNA of the CDR3 is TGTGCCAGCAGCCCTAGGTGGGGCAATTCACCCCTCCACTTT. This gives the protein CASSPRWGNSPLHF.

Only a few counts were recorded for this clone. The chain has TRBV7-2 and TRBJ2-4; TRBD1 is a possible D gene (5 bases). The CDR3 is 15 amino acids. The germline V gene encodes CDR1 SGHTA and CDR2 FQGNSA. V was pared by 5 bases and J by 4 bases, with 15 bases between. The CDR3 protein is CASSQGVGDKNIQYF. CDR3 DNA: TGTGCCAGCAGCCAAGGGGTTGGTGATAAAAACATTCAGTACTTC.